Listed below are T cell receptor beta chains from one sample, sequenced in a study of blood T cell repertoires in COVID-19. TCRdb's table, derived via immunoSEQ multiplex PCR, lists solely in-frame clones and lacks some. The repertoire holds about 14,000 clones, 82% seen once, with over 20% in the top ten. Input material: peripheral blood. These receptors were obtained from an elderly man with active or convalescent COVID-19. Each CDR3 is given with its conserved first and last residue. The D gene is left open where the match is weak. Clone size is given for some rows only: seen once, a few or many times, or a class if the clone is expanded.

d_call: .; v_call: TRBV19; j_call: TRBJ2-1; clone_size: few; cdr3_aa: CASRPWGGSPGEQFF; cdr3_nt: TGTGCCAGTCGACCCTGGGGAGGCTCCCCAGGGGAGCAGTTCTTC
d_call: .; v_call: TRBV7-2; j_call: TRBJ2-1; clone_size: .; cdr3_aa: CASSLGPGLDYNEQFF; cdr3_nt: TGTGCCAGCAGCTTAGGTCCAGGGTTGGACTACAATGAGCAGTTCTTC
d_call: .; v_call: TRBV4-1; j_call: TRBJ1-6; clone_size: .; cdr3_aa: CASSQDPGGDVSPLHF; cdr3_nt: TGCGCCAGCAGCCAAGACCCCGGGGGGGATGTTTCACCCCTCCACTTT
d_call: TRBD1; v_call: TRBV28; j_call: TRBJ1-2; clone_size: few; cdr3_aa: CASSLTGGVIYGYTF; cdr3_nt: TGTGCCAGCAGTTTGACAGGGGGCGTAATATATGGCTACACCTTC
d_call: TRBD2; v_call: TRBV7-2; j_call: TRBJ2-3; clone_size: .; cdr3_aa: CASSLTPRAGGRDTQYF; cdr3_nt: TGTGCCAGCAGCTTAACCCCGCGAGCGGGGGGGAGGGATACGCAGTATTTT
d_call: .; v_call: TRBV5-5; j_call: TRBJ1-6; clone_size: medium-sized; cdr3_aa: CASSLSYNSPLHF; cdr3_nt: TGTGCCAGCAGCCTGTCCTATAATTCACCCCTCCACTTT
d_call: .; v_call: TRBV18; j_call: TRBJ1-1; clone_size: .; cdr3_aa: CASSPDRREAFF; cdr3_nt: TGTGCCAGCTCACCTGACAGGCGTGAAGCTTTCTTT
d_call: .; v_call: TRBV5-1; j_call: TRBJ1-4; clone_size: .; cdr3_aa: CASSPAAATNEKLFF; cdr3_nt: TGCGCCAGCAGCCCGGCGGCCGCAACTAATGAAAAACTGTTTTTT
d_call: TRBD1; v_call: TRBV27; j_call: TRBJ1-6; clone_size: .; cdr3_aa: CASSIGGGSPLHF; cdr3_nt: TGTGCCAGCAGTATAGGGGGCGGTTCACCCCTCCACTTT
d_call: TRBD1; v_call: TRBV5-6; j_call: TRBJ1-3; clone_size: once; cdr3_aa: CASSFGTGGSIYF; cdr3_nt: TGTGCCAGCAGCTTCGGGACAGGGGGTTCGATATATTTT
d_call: .; v_call: TRBV6-5; j_call: TRBJ2-7; clone_size: few; cdr3_aa: CASSLQSYEQYF; cdr3_nt: TGTGCCAGCAGTCTACAGAGTTACGAGCAGTACTTC
d_call: TRBD2; v_call: TRBV30; j_call: TRBJ2-3; clone_size: .; cdr3_aa: CAWTGTIDTQYF; cdr3_nt: TGTGCCTGGACTGGGACTATAGATACGCAGTATTTT
d_call: TRBD1; v_call: TRBV2; j_call: TRBJ1-3; clone_size: .; cdr3_aa: CASSARTGTGNTIYF; cdr3_nt: TGTGCCAGCAGTGCAAGGACAGGGACTGGAAACACCATATATTTT
d_call: .; v_call: TRBV7-2; j_call: TRBJ2-2; clone_size: once; cdr3_aa: CASSLDGNTGELFF; cdr3_nt: TGTGCCAGCAGCTTAGACGGGAACACCGGGGAGCTGTTTTTT
d_call: .; v_call: TRBV5-6; j_call: TRBJ2-7; clone_size: .; cdr3_aa: CASSSLVYRVAYEQYF; cdr3_nt: TGTGCCAGCAGCTCCCTCGTCTACAGGGTGGCCTACGAGCAGTACTTC
d_call: TRBD1; v_call: TRBV6-6; j_call: TRBJ2-5; clone_size: .; cdr3_aa: CASSYFGTGQETQYF; cdr3_nt: TGTGCCAGCAGTTACTTCGGGACAGGGCAAGAGACCCAGTACTTC
d_call: TRBD1; v_call: TRBV6-5; j_call: TRBJ1-2; clone_size: .; cdr3_aa: CASTGQGVYGYTF; cdr3_nt: TGTGCCAGCACGGGGCAGGGGGTTTATGGCTACACCTTC
d_call: TRBD1; v_call: TRBV3-1/TRBV3-2; j_call: TRBJ2-7; clone_size: .; cdr3_aa: CASRLGQGYEQYF; cdr3_nt: TGTGCCAGCAGACTGGGACAGGGGTACGAGCAGTACTTC
d_call: TRBD2; v_call: TRBV2; j_call: TRBJ2-3; clone_size: .; cdr3_aa: CASGGLAGDTDTQYF; cdr3_nt: TGTGCCAGCGGAGGACTAGCGGGGGACACAGATACGCAGTATTTT
d_call: .; v_call: TRBV7-6; j_call: TRBJ1-4; clone_size: .; cdr3_aa: CASSLGATGRPNEKLFF; cdr3_nt: TGTGCCAGCAGCTTAGGGGCTACAGGGCGGCCTAATGAAAAACTGTTTTTT
d_call: .; v_call: TRBV15; j_call: TRBJ1-1; clone_size: once; cdr3_aa: CATSISLGHSTNTEAFF; cdr3_nt: TGTGCCACCAGCATTTCTCTGGGACACTCAACGAACACTGAAGCTTTCTTT
d_call: TRBD2; v_call: TRBV5-1; j_call: TRBJ2-2; clone_size: .; cdr3_aa: CASNQLADGELFF; cdr3_nt: TGCGCCAGCAACCAACTAGCGGACGGGGAGCTGTTTTTT
d_call: .; v_call: TRBV15; j_call: TRBJ2-7; clone_size: .; cdr3_aa: CATSKGGNSYEQYF; cdr3_nt: TGTGCCACCAGCAAAGGAGGGAACTCCTACGAGCAGTACTTC
d_call: .; v_call: TRBV11-2; j_call: TRBJ1-6; clone_size: .; cdr3_aa: CASSRKGNNSPLHF; cdr3_nt: TGTGCCAGCAGCCGAAAGGGGAATAATTCACCCCTCCACTTT
d_call: TRBD2; v_call: TRBV5-6; j_call: TRBJ2-5; clone_size: few; cdr3_aa: CASSLSSGGETQYF; cdr3_nt: TGTGCCAGCAGCTTATCTAGCGGGGGTGAGACCCAGTACTTC
d_call: .; v_call: TRBV4-2; j_call: TRBJ2-7; clone_size: .; cdr3_aa: CASSQGPYEQYF; cdr3_nt: TGTGCCAGCAGCCAAGGGCCCTACGAGCAGTACTTC
d_call: TRBD1; v_call: TRBV3-1/TRBV3-2; j_call: TRBJ1-1; clone_size: .; cdr3_aa: CASSTGGYTEAFF; cdr3_nt: TGTGCCAGCAGTACAGGGGGGTACACTGAAGCTTTCTTT